This T cell receptor beta chain emerged from a study of blood T cell dynamics during melanoma immunotherapy. Findings of the study overall: Among sorted CD8+ subsets, immune-effector cells had the highest clonality and cell-free DNA similarity.

For sorted CD8+ subsets, all extracted DNA was loaded. Clones were read by immunoSEQ multiplex PCR, and TCRdb kept only the in-frame ones, dropping some. The sample yields around 2,000 clones, 85% to 95% seen once. Remarks on this clone: Its antigen is unidentified.

As for time point: week 3, after first cycle of checkpoint inhibitor. Response was assessed by RECIST 1.1 at 12 weeks, except a couple of rapid progressors. This CDR3 region has 12 residues. Germline V gives CDR1 MNHNS, CDR2 SASEGT. V lost 10 bases and J lost 1, with 11 bases in between. This chain joins TRBV6-1 and TRBJ2-7; possibly TRBD2 for D (5 bases). The sequence derives from a human donor with melanoma. Here the sequenced sample was effector memory CD8+ T cells from blood, taken from a patient treated with checkpoint blockade. The CDR3 reads CATLGISYEQYF. DNA for the CDR3: TGTGCCACTCTCGGGATATCCTACGAGCAGTACTTC.